Following are 26 T cell receptor beta chains from one sample sequenced in a study of T cell clonotyping in hematopoietic cell transplantation. TCRdb's table, derived via immunoSEQ multiplex PCR, lists solely in-frame clones and lacks some. The table lists 25,000 to 30,000 clones, 75% to 85% of them singletons. The time point is: recipient sample about 28 days before transplant, after cytoreduction. The source was peripheral blood mononuclear cells, collected before stem cell transplant. The receptors derive from a woman aged 55-75 years with acute myeloid leukemia. Some clones in this sample may be carry-over from other donors' samples.

The chain employs TRBV11-2 and TRBJ2-7; a weak D match, TRBD2 (6 bases). The CDR3 has 16 residues. Germline V lookup: CDR1 SGHAT, CDR2 FQNNGV. V was shortened by 5 bases and J by 0 bases, with 17 bases between the two germline ends. In nucleotides, the CDR3 is TGTGCCAGCAGCCCCTATGGCGGGAAGAGCTCCTACGAGCAGTACTTC. Translated, it gives CASSPYGGKSSYEQYF.

The chain couples TRBV7-3 to TRBJ1-1; D not certain. The CDR3 contains 13 residues. The V end was cut by 5 bases, the J end by 5 bases, with 12 bases between. CDR1 is SGHTA, CDR2 FQGTGA, per germline. The CDR3 nucleotides read TGTGCCAGCAGCGCGGGAGGGAGAACTGAAGCTTTCTTT. Amino acids: CASSAGGRTEAFF.

This chain uses TRBV7-2 with TRBJ1-2; D is possibly TRBD1 (6 bases). This CDR3 has 15 residues. The V gene lost 0 bases and the J gene lost 2 bases, with 10 bases spanning the gap. CDR1 and CDR2 from the germline V gene are SGHTA and FQGNSA. CDR3 protein: CASSLAGQRNYGYTF. In DNA form, the CDR3 reads TGTGCCAGCAGCTTAGCGGGACAAAGAAACTATGGCTACACCTTC.

The table lists this clone with a few counts. The chain is built from TRBV14 and TRBJ1-2; D remains unclear. Germline V gives CDR1 SGHDN, CDR2 FVKESK. The V end lost 4 bases, the J end lost 4 bases, and 16 bases lay between the germline ends. CDR3 size: 15 residues. This chain's CDR3 is CASSPQRQPTYGYTF. The CDR3 coding sequence is TGTGCCAGCAGCCCGCAAAGACAACCGACCTATGGCTACACCTTC.

This chain uses TRBV7-9 with TRBJ2-7; perhaps TRBD2 as D (5 bases). Trimming removed 5 bases at V and 2 bases at J, with 19 bases between. The germline CDR1 and CDR2 sequences are SEHNR and FQNEAQ (reference sequence). The CDR3 has 16 residues. The CDR3 region is CASSPDPGERTYEQYF. In DNA form, the CDR3 reads TGTGCCAGCAGCCCCGATCCCGGGGAGAGAACCTACGAGCAGTACTTC.

The gene calls are TRBV7-8 and TRBJ2-7; D is unclear. Germline loops: CDR1 SGHVS, CDR2 FQNEAQ. The ends were cut back, 4 bases at V and 2 bases at J, with 3 bases in the middle. The CDR3 runs to 11 residues. The CDR3: CASSSTYEQYF. For the CDR3, the DNA is TGTGCCAGCAGCTCCACCTACGAGCAGTACTTC.

The chain carries TRBV5-6 and TRBJ2-3; D perhaps matches TRBD2 (5 bases). V was clipped by 4 bases and J by 9 bases, with 15 bases between them. Germline CDR1 reads SGHDT; CDR2 reads YYEEEE. CDR3 length: 13 amino acids. Written as DNA, the CDR3 is TGTGCCAGCAGCCAGGACTCTCCTCGCACGCAGTATTTT. Protein product: CASSQDSPRTQYF.

The genes are TRBV19 and TRBJ1-5, with D possibly TRBD1 on 6 matching bases. Trimming pared 3 bases from V and 2 bases from J, leaving 11 bases between. From germline, CDR1 is LNHDA and CDR2 SQIVND (reference sequence). The CDR3 length is 15 residues. The CDR3 protein is CASSISRQGNQPQHF. In DNA form, the CDR3 reads TGTGCCAGTAGTATTTCCCGACAGGGCAATCAGCCCCAGCATTTT.

The chain uses TRBV9 and TRBJ1-4; D might be TRBD1 (5 bases). Per the germline V gene, CDR1 is SGDLS and CDR2 is YYNGEE. This CDR3 is 14 amino acids long. V was pared by 0 bases and J by 4 bases, with 7 bases between. The DNA of the CDR3 is TGTGCCAGCAGCGTAGACAGGAGTAATGAAAAACTGTTTTTT. As protein: CASSVDRSNEKLFF.

The chain carries TRBV7-8 and TRBJ2-5; no reliable D call. This CDR3 contains 14 residues. V gave up 5 bases and J gave up 5 bases, with 15 bases separating them. Germline CDR1 reads SGHVS; CDR2 reads FQNEAQ. As DNA, the CDR3 is TGTGCCAGCAGCCGCGGACGGACGGCGGAGACCCAGTACTTC. This codes for CASSRGRTAETQYF.

V and J are TRBV27 and TRBJ1-2; 7 nucleotides align to TRBD1. Germline assignment: CDR1 MNHEY and CDR2 SMNVEV (reference sequence). The CDR3 consists of 16 residues. Losses at the gene ends were 5 bases for V and 4 bases for J; bases not matched to a gene: 13. The CDR3 protein is CASSLGQGVNAYGYTF. For the CDR3, the DNA is TGTGCCAGCAGTCTGGGGCAGGGGGTGAATGCCTATGGCTACACCTTC.

The rearrangement uses TRBV5-4 and TRBJ2-7; no clear D gene. Germline V gives CDR1 SGHNT, CDR2 YYREEE (reference sequence). This CDR3 contains 15 residues. V was cut by 4 bases and J by 0 bases, with 14 bases left in between. CDR3 in DNA: TGTGCCAGCAGCCTGACCGATCTTTCCTCCTACGAGCAGTACTTC. It codes for CASSLTDLSSYEQYF.

This clone was seen just once. V usage is TRBV25-1 and J usage is TRBJ1-4, with 7 positions matching TRBD1. CDR3 size: 12 residues. Unmatched junction bases numbered 6, after V lost 4 bases and J lost 13 bases. Germline V gene data show CDR1 as MGHDK and CDR2 as SYGVNS. The DNA of the CDR3 is TGTGCCAGCAGTGCTCAGGGGGGGCCACTGTTTTTT. It is translated as CASSAQGGPLFF.

The genes are TRBV7-2 and TRBJ2-5; D is unclear. This CDR3 region has 12 residues. Germline CDR1 is SGHTA and CDR2 is FQGNSA. V gave up 6 bases and J gave up 5 bases, with 10 bases separating them. CDR3 amino acids: CASRNKEETQYF. DNA for the CDR3: TGTGCCAGCAGGAACAAGGAGGAGACCCAGTACTTC.

The DNA of the CDR3 is TGCGCCACCTCCCCCCCGGAGACCCAGTACTTC. This sequence encodes CATSPPETQYF. V gene TRBV5-1 combines with J gene TRBJ2-5; D unclear. The CDR3 is made up of 11 amino acids. Per the germline V gene, CDR1 is SGHRS and CDR2 is YFSETQ. V shed 9 bases and J shed 5 bases, with 11 bases lying between them. Full variable domain (missing parts from reference TRBV5-1 and TRBJ2-5): KAGVTQTPRYLIKTRGQQVTLSCSPISGHRSVSWYQQTPGQGLQFLFEYFSETQRNKGNFPGRFSGRQFSNSRSEMNVSTLELGDSALYLCATSPPETQYFGPGTRLLVL.

The chain uses TRBV27 and TRBJ2-1; TRBD1 might be the D (6 bases). The CDR3 is 13 residues long. Trimming left V 4 bases short and J 4 bases short, with 8 bases between. Germline assignment: CDR1 MNHEY and CDR2 SMNVEV (reference sequence). As DNA, the CDR3 is TGTGCCAGCAGTTCGGACAGATACAATGAGCAGTTCTTC. This codes for CASSSDRYNEQFF.

The chain has TRBV7-6 and TRBJ2-7; tentatively, D is TRBD1 or TRBD2 (6 bases each). V gave up 1 base and J gave up 3 bases, with 19 bases separating them. Germline values: CDR1 SGHVS, CDR2 FNYEAQ. This CDR3 contains 17 residues. CDR3 protein: CASSLGPGGLRDYEQYF. CDR3 coding DNA: TGTGCCAGCAGCTTAGGGCCCGGGGGCCTAAGGGACTACGAGCAGTACTTC.

For this clone: At one boundary the junction diverges from the germline segment, which might be a read error. This CDR3 reads CASSLALFGEDTDTQYF. CDR3 bases: TGTGCTAGCAGCTTAGCGTTGTTCGGCGAAGACACAGATACGCAGTATTTT. This chain connects TRBV7-7 to TRBJ2-3; D is possibly TRBD2 (5 bases). CDR3 length: 17 residues. Looked up from germline, CDR1 is SSHAT and CDR2 is FNYEAQ (reference sequence).

Only a few counts were recorded for this clone. At the DNA level, this CDR3 is encoded by other sequences in the same sample as well. The chain couples TRBV2 to TRBJ1-2; perhaps TRBD1 as D (5 bases). Germline V gene lookup returns CDR1 SNHLY and CDR2 FYNNEI. The CDR3 is made up of 13 amino acids. The V and J ends lost 6 bases and 2 bases respectively, with 10 bases between them. The CDR3: CASRGDRNYGYTF. The DNA for the CDR3 is TGTGCCAGCAGGGGGGACCGAAACTATGGCTACACCTTC.

The chain uses TRBV19 and TRBJ1-2; 8 bases agree with TRBD1. Germline trimming cut 3 bases from V and 6 bases from J; bases unmatched to any gene: 6. Germline CDR1 LNHDA, CDR2 SQIVND (reference sequence). The CDR3 is 14 amino acids. CDR3 DNA: TGTGCCAGTAGTATTTCAGGGGGCGCGGATGGCTACACCTTC. Protein: CASSISGGADGYTF.

The chain carries TRBV27 and TRBJ1-3; 7 nucleotides match TRBD1. V gave up 3 bases and J gave up 7 bases; unmatched junction bases: 6. CDR1 MNHEY and CDR2 SMNVEV come from the germline V gene (reference sequence). This CDR3 contains 14 residues. Here the CDR3 DNA reads TGTGCCAGCAGTTTTGGGGGCAGGGGGAACACCATATATTTT. It translates to CASSFGGRGNTIYF.

J is TRBJ1-4 and V is TRBV5-1, with a weak D call TRBD1 (6 bases). Germline CDR1 SGHRS, CDR2 YFSETQ. CDR3 length equals 15 residues. The V end was cut by 3 bases, the J end by 7 bases, with 16 bases between. The CDR3 DNA is TGCGCCAGCAGCTGGAGGACAGAACCTTTTGAAAAACTGTTTTTT. This translates into CASSWRTEPFEKLFF.

V usage is TRBV2 and J usage is TRBJ2-1, with a possible D match to TRBD1 (5 bases). The CDR3 length is 14 residues. Deletions cut 3 bases from V and 11 bases from J, with 17 bases between. The germline V gene encodes CDR1 SNHLY and CDR2 FYNNEI. The DNA for the CDR3 is TGTGCCAGCAGTGACGGCGACAGCTCTTTTAAGCAGTTCTTC. Its protein product is CASSDGDSSFKQFF.

The chain combines TRBV14 with TRBJ2-3; 8 positions match TRBD2. J lost 2 bases, V lost 4 bases, and 5 bases had no gene match. The CDR3 runs to 15 residues. In germline, CDR1 is SGHDN, CDR2 FVKESK. The CDR3 reads CASSLAGTFTDTQYF. The DNA for the CDR3 is TGTGCCAGCAGCCTAGCGGGGACTTTCACAGATACGCAGTATTTT.

The chain recombines TRBV29-1 with TRBJ1-1; the match to TRBD1 covers 9 bases. The CDR3 runs 15 residues. The germline gives CDR1 SQVTM, CDR2 ANQGSEA. V trimming: 4 bases; J trimming: 3 bases; junction bases outside the gene matches: 9. CDR3 loop: CSVARTGGRDTEAFF. CDR3 DNA: TGCAGCGTTGCGAGAACAGGGGGCCGTGACACTGAAGCTTTCTTT.

The rearrangement links TRBV6-5 to TRBJ1-1; a weak D match, TRBD1 (6 bases). The CDR3 is 13 amino acids. The V end was cut by 7 bases, the J end by 2 bases, with 11 bases between. Per germline, CDR1 MNHEY and CDR2 SVGAGI. The CDR3 protein is CASIRTDNTEAFF. The CDR3 DNA reads as TGTGCCAGCATCCGGACAGACAACACTGAAGCTTTCTTT.